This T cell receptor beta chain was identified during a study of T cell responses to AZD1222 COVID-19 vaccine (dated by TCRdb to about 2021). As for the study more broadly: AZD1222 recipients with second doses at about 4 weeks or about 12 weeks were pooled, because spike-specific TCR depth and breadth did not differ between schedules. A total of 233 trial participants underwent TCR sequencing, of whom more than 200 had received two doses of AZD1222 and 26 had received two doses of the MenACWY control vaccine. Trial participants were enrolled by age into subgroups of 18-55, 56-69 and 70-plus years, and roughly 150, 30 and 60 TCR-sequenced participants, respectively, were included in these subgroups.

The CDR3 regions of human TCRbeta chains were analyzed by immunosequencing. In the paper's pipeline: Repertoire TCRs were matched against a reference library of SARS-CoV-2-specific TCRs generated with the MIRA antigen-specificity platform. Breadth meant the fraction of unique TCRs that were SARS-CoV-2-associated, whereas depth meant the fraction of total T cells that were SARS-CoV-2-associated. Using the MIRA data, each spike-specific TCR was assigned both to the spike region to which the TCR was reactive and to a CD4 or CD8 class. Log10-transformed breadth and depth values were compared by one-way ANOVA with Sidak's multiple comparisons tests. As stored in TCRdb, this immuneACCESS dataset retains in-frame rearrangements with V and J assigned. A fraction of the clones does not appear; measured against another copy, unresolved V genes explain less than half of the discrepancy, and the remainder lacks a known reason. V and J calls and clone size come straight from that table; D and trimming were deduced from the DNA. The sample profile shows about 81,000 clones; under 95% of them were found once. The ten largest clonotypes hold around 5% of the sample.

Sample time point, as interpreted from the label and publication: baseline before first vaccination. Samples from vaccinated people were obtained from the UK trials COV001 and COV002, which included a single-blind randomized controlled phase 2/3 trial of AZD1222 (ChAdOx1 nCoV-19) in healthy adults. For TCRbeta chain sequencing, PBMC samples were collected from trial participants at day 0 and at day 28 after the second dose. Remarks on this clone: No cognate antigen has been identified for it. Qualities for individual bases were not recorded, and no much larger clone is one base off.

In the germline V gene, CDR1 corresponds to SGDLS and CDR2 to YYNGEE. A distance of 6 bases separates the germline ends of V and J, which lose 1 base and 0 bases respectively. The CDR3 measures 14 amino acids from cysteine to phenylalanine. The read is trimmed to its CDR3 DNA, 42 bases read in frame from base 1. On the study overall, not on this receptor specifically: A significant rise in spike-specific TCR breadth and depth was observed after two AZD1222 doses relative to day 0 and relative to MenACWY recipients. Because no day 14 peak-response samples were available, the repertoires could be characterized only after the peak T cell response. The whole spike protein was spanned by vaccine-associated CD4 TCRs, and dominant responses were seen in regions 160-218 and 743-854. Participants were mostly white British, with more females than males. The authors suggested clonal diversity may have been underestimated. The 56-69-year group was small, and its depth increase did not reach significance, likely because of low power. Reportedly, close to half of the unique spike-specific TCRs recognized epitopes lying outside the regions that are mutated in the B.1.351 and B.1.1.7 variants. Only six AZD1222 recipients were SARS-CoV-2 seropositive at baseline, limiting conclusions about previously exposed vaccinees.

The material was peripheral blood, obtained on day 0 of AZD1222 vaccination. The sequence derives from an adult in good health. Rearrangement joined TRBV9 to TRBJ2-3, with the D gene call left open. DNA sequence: TGTGCCAGCAGCGTACTCGGTAGCACAGATACGCAGTATTTT. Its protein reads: CASSVLGSTDTQYF.